This is a list of T cell receptor beta chains from one sample in a study of shared clonotypes between healthy human individuals. Sequenced by immunoSEQ multiplex PCR; TCRdb stores in-frame clones only, minus some. The sample has about 1.1 million clones; roughly 77% are singletons. Sequencing used memory CD4+ T cells from PBMCs. The source of these receptors is a man younger than 35 in good health. Some clones in this sample may be carry-over from other donors' samples. Each CDR3 is given with its conserved first and last residue. A D gene is named only where the DNA matches it firmly. Size tells how often a clone was seen (once, few, many) or the class of an expanded clone, and some rows leave it out.

J | length | size | D | V | CDR3 | DNA
TRBJ2-7 | 15 | . | TRBD1 | TRBV4-1 | CASSQGTGAPYEQYF | TGCGCCAGCAGCCAAGGGACAGGGGCTCCCTACGAGCAGTACTTC
TRBJ2-1 | 15 | . | TRBD2 | TRBV11-3 | CASSLGLAAYNEQFF | TGTGCCAGCAGCTTAGGACTAGCAGCTTACAATGAGCAGTTCTTC
TRBJ1-1 | 13 | many | . | TRBV7-9 | CASMWGLNTEAFF | TGTGCCAGCATGTGGGGGTTGAACACTGAAGCTTTCTTT
TRBJ1-2 | 15 | few | . | TRBV27 | CASSLFGAPGYGYTF | TGTGCCAGCAGTTTATTCGGCGCTCCTGGATATGGCTACACCTTC
TRBJ1-1 | 16 | . | TRBD1 | TRBV4-1 | CASSQVGRDRVAEAFF | TGCGCCAGCAGCCAAGTCGGAAGGGACAGGGTCGCTGAAGCTTTCTTT
TRBJ2-7 | 15 | . | TRBD1 | TRBV28 | CASSPKGTGRYEQYF | TGTGCCAGCAGTCCCAAAGGGACAGGGCGGTACGAGCAGTACTTC
TRBJ2-1 | 17 | . | . | TRBV28 | CASSSPGPQTPDNEQFF | TGTGCCAGCAGTTCCCCTGGGCCTCAGACTCCCGACAATGAGCAGTTCTTC
TRBJ2-1 | 11 | . | . | TRBV2 | CASSEYNEQFF | TGTGCCAGCTCCGAGTACAATGAGCAGTTCTTC
TRBJ2-3 | 15 | . | . | TRBV5-1 | CASSWGPRGTDTQYF | TGCGCCAGCAGCTGGGGTCCTCGAGGTACAGATACGCAGTATTTT
TRBJ1-3 | 15 | . | . | TRBV5-1 | CASSLGGQNGNTIYF | TGCGCCAGCAGCTTGGGAGGACAAAATGGAAACACCATATATTTT
TRBJ2-3 | 14 | . | TRBD2 | TRBV7-3 | CASSYLAGVDTQYF | TGTGCCAGCAGCTACCTAGCGGGAGTCGATACGCAGTATTTT
TRBJ2-5 | 15 | . | . | TRBV11-2 | CASSLVPTKGETQYF | TGTGCCAGCAGCTTAGTCCCCACTAAGGGGGAGACCCAGTACTTC
TRBJ1-4 | 14 | . | . | TRBV5-4 | CASSVTGGSEKLFF | TGTGCCAGCAGCGTGACAGGTGGGAGTGAAAAACTGTTTTTT
TRBJ2-7 | 13 | . | TRBD2 | TRBV25-1 | CATRLAQAYEQYF | TGTGCCACACGACTAGCGCAGGCCTACGAGCAGTACTTC
TRBJ1-1 | 15 | . | . | TRBV5-1 | CASSSQPGGFTEAFF | TGCGCCAGCAGCTCCCAACCCGGGGGGTTCACTGAAGCTTTCTTT
TRBJ2-2 | 17 | . | . | TRBV19 | CASSTRRQLGNTGELFF | TGTGCCAGTAGTACCAGGAGACAGCTAGGAAACACCGGGGAGCTGTTTTTT
TRBJ1-4 | 14 | . | . | TRBV6-5 | CASSVRQTNEKLFF | TGTGCCAGCAGTGTAAGACAGACTAATGAAAAACTGTTTTTT
TRBJ2-3 | 14 | . | . | TRBV7-9 | CASSFTDSADTQYF | TGTGCCAGCAGCTTTACCGACAGCGCAGATACGCAGTATTTT
TRBJ2-1 | 15 | . | TRBD2 | TRBV11-1 | CASSLLAGEVNEQFF | TGTGCCAGCAGCTTATTAGCGGGCGAGGTCAATGAGCAGTTCTTC
TRBJ1-1 | 14 | few | . | TRBV28 | CASSFGGLQYEAFF | TGTGCCAGCAGTTTCGGGGGGCTCCAATATGAAGCTTTCTTT
TRBJ2-3 | 19 | . | TRBD2 | TRBV11-3 | CASSPGTSGRVFRSDTQYF | TGTGCCAGCAGCCCCGGGACTAGCGGGAGAGTTTTTAGGTCGGATACGCAGTATTTT
TRBJ2-7 | 11 | . | . | TRBV23-1 | CASNRDYEQYF | TGCGCCAGTAACAGGGACTACGAGCAGTACTTC
TRBJ2-2 | 16 | . | . | TRBV2 | CASSEAHGANTGELFF | TGTGCCAGCAGTGAAGCGCACGGGGCCAACACCGGGGAGCTGTTTTTT
TRBJ2-5 | 14 | . | . | TRBV4-1 | CASSQGGYQETQYF | TGCGCCAGCAGCCAAGGAGGCTACCAAGAGACCCAGTACTTC
TRBJ1-2 | 11 | . | . | TRBV20-1 | CSASGGGGYTF | TGCAGTGCTAGTGGGGGGGGAGGCTACACCTTC